This T cell receptor (beta chain) originates from a study of human T cells and chemical hapten exposure. Study findings and constraints: With regard to DPC sensitization, TCRs above 1 in 1000 frequency did not change.

This CDR3 comprises 15 residues. Germline V CDR1 and CDR2: SGHVS, FQNEAQ. V lost 2 bases, J lost 7 bases, and 5 bases stayed unmatched. TCRdb reprocessed the RACE reads via MiXCR and lists one record per CDR3 protein. Altogether some 180,000 distinct CDR3 sequences are present, 24% being singletons, with the ten largest covering approximately 2.3%. As to this clonotype: The antigen remains unidentified.

The time point: patch test 3, about 24 weeks after DPC sensitization. Described treatment: therapeutic diphenylcyclopropenone sensitization with weekly scalp DPC. Blood draws came first, before each patch test. The V call is TRBV7-8, the J call TRBJ2-2; TRBD2 aligns across 9 bases. The source is a woman aged 40 to 49 with alopecia areata. Some clones in this sample may be carry-over from other donors' samples. The sample in question was whole blood, obtained in connection with sensitization to the hapten diphenylcyclopropenone (DPC). The DNA for the CDR3 is TGTGCCAGCAGCTTAACTAGCGGGTTGATCGGGGAGCTGTTTTTT. Translating gives CASSLTSGLIGELFF. The variable domain in full, completed from reference TRBV7-8 and TRBJ2-2, reads GAGVSQSPRYKVAKRGQDVALRCDPISGHVSLFWYQQALGQGPEFLTYFQNEAQLDKSGLPSDRFFAERPEGSVSTLKIQRTQQEDSAVYLCASSLTSGLIGELFFGEGSRLTVL.